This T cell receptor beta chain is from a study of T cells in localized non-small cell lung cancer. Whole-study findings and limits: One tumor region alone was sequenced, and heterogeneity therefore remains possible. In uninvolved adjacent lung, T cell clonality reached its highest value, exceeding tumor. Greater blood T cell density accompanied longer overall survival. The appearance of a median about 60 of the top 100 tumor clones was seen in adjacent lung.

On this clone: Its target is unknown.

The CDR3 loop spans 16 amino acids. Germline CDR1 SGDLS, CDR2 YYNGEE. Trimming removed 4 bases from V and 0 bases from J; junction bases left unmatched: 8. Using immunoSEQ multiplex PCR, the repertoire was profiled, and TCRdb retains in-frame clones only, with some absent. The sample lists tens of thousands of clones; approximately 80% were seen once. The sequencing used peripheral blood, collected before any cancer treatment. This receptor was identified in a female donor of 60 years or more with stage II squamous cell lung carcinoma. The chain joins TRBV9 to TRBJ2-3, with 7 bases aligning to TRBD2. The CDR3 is CASSPWLAESTDTQYF. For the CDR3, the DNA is TGTGCCAGCAGCCCTTGGCTAGCGGAGAGCACAGATACGCAGTATTTT.